What follows describes a single TCR beta chain. The antigen is not known. Germline CDR1 reads MNHNS; CDR2 reads SASEGT. CDR3 size: 17 residues. Trimming removed 0 bases from V and 4 bases from J, with 16 bases in between. The study treated chemo-refractory metastatic non-small-cell lung cancer patients with focal radiation plus ipilimumab CTLA-4 blockade. The method was immunoSEQ multiplex PCR; TCRdb's version includes in-frame clones alone and lacks a portion of them. The sample contains tens of thousands of clones, over 65% of which appear only once. The record originates from a study of radiotherapy plus CTLA-4 blockade in lung cancer. For the study at large: Of all patients, more than 15% responded objectively and approximately 31% showed disease control.

Study results and limitations: Clones of tumor-derived TCRs expanded in blood after radiotherapy plus ipilimumab.

The sequencing used peripheral blood, collected from a patient treated with radiotherapy plus ipilimumab. The sequence was collected from a human donor with non-small cell lung cancer who had stable disease on radiotherapy plus ipilimumab. V gene TRBV6-1 combines with J gene TRBJ1-5; TRBD1 might be the D (5 bases). The CDR3: CASSEAVRGRINQPQHF. CDR3 DNA: TGTGCCAGCAGTGAAGCGGTTCGGGGACGGATAAATCAGCCCCAGCATTTT.